This TCR beta chain was sequenced for a study of T cells after yellow fever vaccination. About the study: SMART-Seq v4 Ultra Low Input prepared libraries from low-cell fractions.

With respect to this clonotype: Its matching antigen is unknown.

TCRdb ran MiXCR on the 5' RACE reads and lists one entry per CDR3 protein. This sample carries about 160,000 distinct CDR3 sequences, roughly 8.8% of them seen once, and the ten largest clones take roughly 36%. Overall study results and limits: Most primary-vaccination clones recurred post-booster (around 97% CD4, about 90% CD8).

In germline, CDR1 is LGHNA, CDR2 YSLEER. V gave up 3 bases and J gave up 4 bases, with 15 bases separating them. The CDR3 runs 15 residues. V is TRBV4-3 and J is TRBJ1-2; D might be TRBD1 (5 bases). The TCR was taken from a man younger than 30 who received the YFV17D yellow fever vaccine. Sequenced here: CD8+ T cells sorted from PBMCs, sampled 45 days after the yellow fever booster vaccination. The CDR3 is CASSQGRADTYGYTF. The CDR3 DNA is TGCGCCAGCAGCCAGGGCAGGGCGGATACCTATGGCTACACCTTC.